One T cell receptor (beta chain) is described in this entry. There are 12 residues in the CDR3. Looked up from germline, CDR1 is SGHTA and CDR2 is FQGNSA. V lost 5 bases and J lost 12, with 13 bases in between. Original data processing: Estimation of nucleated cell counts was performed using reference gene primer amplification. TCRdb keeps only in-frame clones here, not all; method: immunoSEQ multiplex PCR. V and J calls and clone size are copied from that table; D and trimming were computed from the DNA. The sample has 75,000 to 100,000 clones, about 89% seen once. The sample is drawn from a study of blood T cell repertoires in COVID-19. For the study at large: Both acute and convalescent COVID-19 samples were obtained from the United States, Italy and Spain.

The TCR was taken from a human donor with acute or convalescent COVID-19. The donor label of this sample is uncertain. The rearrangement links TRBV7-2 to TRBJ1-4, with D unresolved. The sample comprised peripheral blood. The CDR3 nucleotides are TGTGCCAGCAGCGATCGACTTACCCAACTGTTTTTT. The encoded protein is CASSDRLTQLFF.